A single sample is the source of the 14 T cell receptor beta chains below, sequenced in a study of vaccination effects on CD4 cells after COVID-19. ViraFEST expansion of antigen-specific CD4+ T cells with viral peptide pools preceded sequencing. The authors isolated CD4+ T cells after around nine days of culture. Nobody among the vaccine recipients had prior SARS-CoV-2 infection (nucleocapsid antibodies were negative). Antigen specificity for these receptors is unknown. TCRdb keeps only in-frame clones here, not all; method: immunoSEQ multiplex PCR. The data hold 67,000 or so clones, with approximately 70% observed a single time. The starting material was CD4+ T cells from PBMCs cultured with HCoV-OC43 spike peptides, obtained before COVID-19 vaccination. Subset reported: HCoV-OC43 spike overlapping peptide pool stimulation. These TCRs come from a human donor who received a COVID-19 vaccine.

The chain joins TRBV18 to TRBJ2-1; TRBD1 agrees at 7 bases. The CDR3 extends over 17 amino acids. The germline V gene encodes CDR1 KGHSH and CDR2 LQKENI. V dropped 4 bases and J dropped 0; count of bases not matched to a gene: 9. The CDR3 is CASSRSPDRLSYNEQFF. The CDR3 DNA follows: TGTGCCAGCTCACGGTCCCCGGACAGGCTCTCCTACAATGAGCAGTTCTTC.

The chain combines TRBV7-3 with TRBJ2-3, with a weak D call TRBD1 (6 bases). Germline CDR1 is SGHTA and CDR2 is FQGTGA. V was cut by 8 bases and J by 1 base, with 10 bases left in between. The CDR3 length is 13 residues. As DNA, the CDR3 is TGTGCCAGCGGATCAGGGGGCACAGATACGCAGTATTTT. Its translation: CASGSGGTDTQYF.

This rearrangement joins TRBV19 to TRBJ2-3; D gene uncertain. CDR1 is LNHDA, CDR2 SQIVND, per germline (reference sequence). The CDR3 runs 13 residues. With 4 bases removed from V and 7 bases from J, the gap between germline ends came to 12 bases. In DNA, the CDR3 is TGTGCCAGTAGTACCGAAACCCAGTATACGCAGTATTTT. Its translation: CASSTETQYTQYF.

The V gene is TRBV2, the J gene TRBJ1-3, with no clear D. Trimming took off 7 bases at V and 0 bases at J, with 16 bases between the two ends. CDR3 size: 16 residues. Germline V gene sequence: CDR1 SNHLY, CDR2 FYNNEI. The CDR3 loop is CASTQGLRDSGNTIYF. In DNA form, the CDR3 reads TGTGCCAGCACCCAAGGACTACGCGACTCTGGAAACACCATATATTTT.

The rearrangement uses TRBV28 and TRBJ2-3; D unresolved. The CDR3 is made up of 16 amino acids. Between the trimmed V and J ends, which lost 4 bases and 7 bases, there was a span of 21 bases. Germline CDR1 is MDHEN and CDR2 is SYDVKM. The CDR3, as DNA: TGTGCCAGCAGTTCTCGACATAACGTTTACGCAAATACGCAGTATTTT. It translates to CASSSRHNVYANTQYF.

This clone was counted only a few times. This chain links TRBV7-9 with TRBJ1-5; D gene ambiguous. This CDR3 is 14 amino acids long. V shed 5 bases and J shed 2 bases, with 10 bases lying between them. Looked up from germline, CDR1 is SEHNR and CDR2 is FQNEAQ (reference sequence). DNA for the CDR3: TGTGCCAGCAGCCAAGGGTCTGGCAATCAGCCCCAGCATTTT. Translating it yields CASSQGSGNQPQHF.

This clone was seen more than once but under ten times. This rearrangement joins TRBV5-1 to TRBJ1-6, with 7 bases identical to TRBD1. Germline assignment: CDR1 SGHRS and CDR2 YFSETQ. Trimming removed 4 bases from V and 5 bases from J; junction bases left unmatched: 6. The CDR3 totals 15 residues. In nucleotides, the CDR3 is TGCGCCAGCAGCCCGACCGGGACAGATAATTCACCCCTCCACTTT. Amino acid sequence: CASSPTGTDNSPLHF.

This chain links TRBV7-3 with TRBJ2-2; possibly TRBD1 for D (6 bases). The ends were cut back, 2 bases at V and 6 bases at J, with 13 bases in the middle. Germline-derived CDR1 and CDR2 are SGHTA and FQGTGA. CDR3 length equals 15 residues. Here the CDR3 reads CASSLVVAGAGELFF. The CDR3 DNA is TGTGCCAGCAGCTTAGTGGTCGCAGGGGCCGGGGAGCTGTTTTTT.

CDR3 bases: TGTGCCAGCAGTTATCGTTCTAGCGGGGGGAAGGAGACCCAGTACTTC. It yields the protein CASSYRSSGGKETQYF. The gene calls are TRBV6-5 and TRBJ2-5; 11 positions match TRBD2. The V gene's germline CDR1 is MNHEY and CDR2 SVGAGI. Trimming removed 3 bases from V and 5 bases from J; junction bases left unmatched: 8. The CDR3 loop spans 16 amino acids.

This clone was seen more than once but under ten times. This chain uses TRBV19 with TRBJ1-2; D possibly corresponds to TRBD1 (5 bases). CDR3 length: 14 residues. From germline, CDR1 is LNHDA and CDR2 SQIVND (reference sequence). V dropped 6 bases and J dropped 8 bases, with 19 bases sitting between them. The CDR3 here is CASRDSPYGRGYTF. Here the CDR3 DNA reads TGTGCCAGTAGAGACAGTCCTTATGGTAGGGGCTACACCTTC.

The chain combines TRBV5-1 with TRBJ1-1, with 9 bases matching TRBD1. CDR3 length equals 15 residues. The V gene end was trimmed by 4 bases and the J gene end by 4 bases; junction bases not matched to a gene: 8. Per germline, CDR1 SGHRS and CDR2 YFSETQ. The CDR3 loop reads CASSGQQGARTEAFF. CDR3 nucleotide sequence: TGCGCCAGCAGCGGTCAACAGGGGGCGCGCACTGAAGCTTTCTTT.

This chain links TRBV19 with TRBJ2-5; D gene unclear. V lost 3 bases, J lost 5 bases, and 7 bases lay in between. Germline assignment: CDR1 LNHDA and CDR2 SQIVND (reference sequence). The CDR3 has 12 amino acids. CDR3 DNA: TGTGCCAGTAGTATGTACGGGGAGACCCAGTACTTC. Translating it yields CASSMYGETQYF.

This clone was seen a handful of times. The chain employs TRBV4-1 and TRBJ2-1, with D unclear. The ends were cut back, 1 base at V and 5 bases at J, with 12 bases in the middle. This CDR3 contains 15 residues. Germline CDR1 is MGHRA and CDR2 is YSYEKL. The CDR3 region has the DNA TGCGCCAGCAGCCAAGCCGGCCGGAAAAACAATGAGCAGTTCTTC. It yields the protein CASSQAGRKNNEQFF.

V usage is TRBV18 and J usage is TRBJ1-4; the match to TRBD1 covers 8 bases. The germline gives CDR1 KGHSH, CDR2 LQKENI. V lost 6 bases, J lost 6 bases, and 3 bases stayed unmatched. The CDR3 totals 13 residues. The CDR3 DNA reads TGTGCCAGCTCCCAGGGACAGGATGAAAAACTGTTTTTT. Protein: CASSQGQDEKLFF.